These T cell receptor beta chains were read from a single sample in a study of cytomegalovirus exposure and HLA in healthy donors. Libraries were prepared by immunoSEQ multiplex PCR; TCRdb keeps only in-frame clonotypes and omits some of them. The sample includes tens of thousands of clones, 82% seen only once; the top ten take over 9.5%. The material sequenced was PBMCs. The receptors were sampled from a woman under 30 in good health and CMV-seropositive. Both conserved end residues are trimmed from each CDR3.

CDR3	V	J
ASSFGVSSGRESYNEQF	TRBV28	TRBJ2-1
ASSFPTGNTIY	TRBV5-6	TRBJ1-3
ASSEFDRNYEQY	TRBV6-1	TRBJ2-7
ASSVGTASYEQY	TRBV19	TRBJ2-7
ASSQTSGSPYEQY	TRBV7-2	TRBJ2-7
ASILDRPYEQY	TRBV2	TRBJ2-7
ASTQYSVTGELF	TRBV5-5	TRBJ2-2
ASSEAPPPGSDTQY	TRBV25-1	TRBJ2-3
ASSFPGQGEGLGGNTIY	TRBV7-9	TRBJ1-3
ASSEKGQSYNEQF	TRBV25-1	TRBJ2-1
ASSLVTGRSYEQY	TRBV7-9	-
ASSDGEDTGELF	TRBV6-4	TRBJ2-2
SVGGTSGVYNEQF	TRBV29-1	TRBJ2-1
ASSPGQGAGKLF	TRBV9	TRBJ1-4
ASSPSGQKNYGYT	TRBV7-2	TRBJ1-2
ASSTTGANSPLH	TRBV9	TRBJ1-6
ASSTSPGPAGGFSNEQF	TRBV9	TRBJ2-1
ASSFLILNTEAF	TRBV7-8	TRBJ1-1
ASSDRDRGRRGETQY	TRBV7-6	TRBJ2-5
ASRLGANTGELF	TRBV27	TRBJ2-2
ASSRENPDTQY	TRBV4-2	TRBJ2-3
ASSGSETDTQY	TRBV6-4	TRBJ2-3
SVMGETGGENTEAF	TRBV29-1	TRBJ1-1
ASSLGAPSTDTQY	TRBV7-6	TRBJ2-3
ASSARGNPHGELF	TRBV9	TRBJ2-2
ASSPVGPGTGGGNEQF	TRBV18	TRBJ2-1
ASRDRTGGTGELF	TRBV2	TRBJ2-2